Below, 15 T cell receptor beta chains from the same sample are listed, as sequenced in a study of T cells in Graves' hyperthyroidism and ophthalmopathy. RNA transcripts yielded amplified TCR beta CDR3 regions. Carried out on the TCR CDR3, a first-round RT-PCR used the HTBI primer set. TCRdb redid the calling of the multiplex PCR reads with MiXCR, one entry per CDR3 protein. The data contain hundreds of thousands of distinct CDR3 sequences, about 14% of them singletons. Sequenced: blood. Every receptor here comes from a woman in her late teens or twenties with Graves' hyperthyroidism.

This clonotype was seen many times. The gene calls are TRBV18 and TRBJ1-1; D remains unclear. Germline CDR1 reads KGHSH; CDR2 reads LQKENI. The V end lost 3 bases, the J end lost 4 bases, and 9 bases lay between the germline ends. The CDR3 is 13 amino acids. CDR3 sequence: CASSPVDTTEAFF. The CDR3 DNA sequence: TGTGCCAGCTCACCGGTAGATACCACTGAAGCTTTCTTT.

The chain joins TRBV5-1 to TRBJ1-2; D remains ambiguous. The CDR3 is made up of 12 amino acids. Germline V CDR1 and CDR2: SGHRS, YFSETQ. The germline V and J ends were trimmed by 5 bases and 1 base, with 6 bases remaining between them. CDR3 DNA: TGCGCCAGCAGGGCGTATAACTATGGCTACACCTTC. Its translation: CASRAYNYGYTF.

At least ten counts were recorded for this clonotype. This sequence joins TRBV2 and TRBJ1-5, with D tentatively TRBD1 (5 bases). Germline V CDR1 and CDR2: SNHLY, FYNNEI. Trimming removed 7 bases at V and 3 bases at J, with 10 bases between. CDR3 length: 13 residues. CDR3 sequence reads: CASTGQVNQPQHF. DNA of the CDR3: TGTGCCAGCACCGGACAAGTCAATCAGCCCCAGCATTTT. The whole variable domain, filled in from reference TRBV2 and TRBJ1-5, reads EPEVTQTPSHQVTQMGQEVILRCVPISNHLYFYWYRQILGQKVEFLVSFYNNEISEKSEIFDDQFSVERPDGSNFTLKIRSTKLEDSAMYFCASTGQVNQPQHFGDGTRLSIL.

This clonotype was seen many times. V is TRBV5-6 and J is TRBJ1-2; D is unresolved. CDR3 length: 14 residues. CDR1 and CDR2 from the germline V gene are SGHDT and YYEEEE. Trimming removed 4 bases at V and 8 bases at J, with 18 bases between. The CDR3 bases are TGTGCCAGCAGCCCGCCCCTCCAGACGGGCGGCTACACCTTC. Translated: CASSPPLQTGGYTF.

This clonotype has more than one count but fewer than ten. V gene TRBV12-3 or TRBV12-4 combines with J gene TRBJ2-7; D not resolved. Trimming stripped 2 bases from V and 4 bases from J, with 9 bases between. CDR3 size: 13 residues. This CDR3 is CASSLHPEYEQYF. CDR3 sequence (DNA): TGTGCCAGCAGTTTACATCCAGAATACGAGCAGTACTTC.

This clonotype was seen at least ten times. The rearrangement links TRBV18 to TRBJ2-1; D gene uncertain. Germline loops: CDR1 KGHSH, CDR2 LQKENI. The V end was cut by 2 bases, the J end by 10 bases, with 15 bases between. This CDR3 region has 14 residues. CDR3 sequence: CASSPSSGPSEQFF. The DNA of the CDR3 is TGTGCCAGCTCACCAAGTTCGGGTCCCTCGGAGCAGTTCTTC.

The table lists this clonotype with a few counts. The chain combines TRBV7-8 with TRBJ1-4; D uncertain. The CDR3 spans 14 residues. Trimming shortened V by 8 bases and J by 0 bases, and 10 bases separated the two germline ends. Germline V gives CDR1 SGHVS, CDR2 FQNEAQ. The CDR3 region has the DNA TGTGCCAGCCGGCCGAGAACAACTAATGAAAAACTGTTTTTT. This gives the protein CASRPRTTNEKLFF.

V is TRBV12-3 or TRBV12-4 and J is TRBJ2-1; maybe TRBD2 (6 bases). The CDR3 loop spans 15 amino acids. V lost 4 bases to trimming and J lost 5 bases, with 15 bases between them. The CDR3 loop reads CASSSDSAGHNEQFF. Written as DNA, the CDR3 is TGTGCCAGCAGTTCGGACTCCGCGGGACACAATGAGCAGTTCTTC.

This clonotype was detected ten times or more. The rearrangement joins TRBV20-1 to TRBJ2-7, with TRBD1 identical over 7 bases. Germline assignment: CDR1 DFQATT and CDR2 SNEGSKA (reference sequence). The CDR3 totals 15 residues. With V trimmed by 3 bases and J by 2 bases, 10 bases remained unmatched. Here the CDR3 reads CSASVTWDSPYEQYF. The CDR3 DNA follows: TGCAGTGCTAGTGTCACCTGGGACAGTCCCTACGAGCAGTACTTC.

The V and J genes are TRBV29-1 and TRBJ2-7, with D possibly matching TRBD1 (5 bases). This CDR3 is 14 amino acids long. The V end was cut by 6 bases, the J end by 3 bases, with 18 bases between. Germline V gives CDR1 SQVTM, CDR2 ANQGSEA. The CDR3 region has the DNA TGCAGCGTGCAAGACAGTGCATTACGCTACGAGCAGTACTTC. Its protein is CSVQDSALRYEQYF.

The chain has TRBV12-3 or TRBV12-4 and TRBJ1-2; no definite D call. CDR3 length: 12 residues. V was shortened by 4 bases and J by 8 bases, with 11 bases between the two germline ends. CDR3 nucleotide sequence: TGTGCCAGCAGTTCGGCTGGCCCGGGCTACACCTTC. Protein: CASSSAGPGYTF.

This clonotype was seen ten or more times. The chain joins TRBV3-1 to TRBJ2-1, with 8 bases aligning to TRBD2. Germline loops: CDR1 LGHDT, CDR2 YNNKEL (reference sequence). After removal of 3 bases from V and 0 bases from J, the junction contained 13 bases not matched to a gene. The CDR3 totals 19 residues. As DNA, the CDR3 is TGTGCCAGCAGCCAGTTGTCGGGACTAGAGGGGAGCTCCTACAATGAGCAGTTCTTC. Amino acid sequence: CASSQLSGLEGSSYNEQFF.

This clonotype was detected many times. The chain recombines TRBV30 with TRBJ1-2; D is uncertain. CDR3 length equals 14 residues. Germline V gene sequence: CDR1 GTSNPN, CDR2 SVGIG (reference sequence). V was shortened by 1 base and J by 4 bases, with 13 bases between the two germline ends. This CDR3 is CAWSGVGGGYGYTF. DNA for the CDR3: TGTGCCTGGAGTGGCGTGGGAGGTGGCTATGGCTACACCTTC.

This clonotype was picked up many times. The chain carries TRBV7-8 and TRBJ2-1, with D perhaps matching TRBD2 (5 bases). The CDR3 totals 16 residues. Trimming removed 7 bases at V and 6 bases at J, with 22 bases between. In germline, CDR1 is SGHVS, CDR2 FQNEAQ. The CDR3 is CASTLLRQEALNEQFF. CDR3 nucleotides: TGTGCCAGCACGCTACTGAGGCAGGAGGCTCTCAATGAGCAGTTCTTC.

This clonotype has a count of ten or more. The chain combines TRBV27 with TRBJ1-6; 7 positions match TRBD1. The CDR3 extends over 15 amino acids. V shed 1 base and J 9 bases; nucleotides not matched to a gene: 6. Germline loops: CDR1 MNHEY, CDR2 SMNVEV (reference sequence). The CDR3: CASSLYGTAISPLHF. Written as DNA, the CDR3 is TGTGCCAGCAGTTTATACGGGACAGCGATTTCACCCCTCCACTTT.